The 5 T cell receptor beta chains below all came from one sample that was sequenced in a study of T cell clonality in common variable immunodeficiency. Here immunoSEQ multiplex PCR was the method, and the copy in TCRdb shows in-frame clones only, minus some. The counts give roughly 70,000 clones, none of them seen only once; about 1.5% is held by the top ten. The source material was peripheral blood mononuclear cells. The receptors shown here come from a person between 18 and 69 years old in good health.

In its sample, this clone was seen many times. The read ends 3 residues shy of where the CDR3 ends; the end is completed using the germline J gene. The chain carries TRBV28 and TRBJ2-5, with 9 bases lining up with TRBD1. V shed 4 bases and J 5 bases; nucleotides not matched to a gene: 5. This CDR3 comprises 14 residues. Germline V gives CDR1 MDHEN, CDR2 SYDVKM. The sequenced part of the CDR3 DNA is TGTGCCAGCAGTTGGACAGGGGCCGGGGAGACC. It yields the protein CASSWTGAGET. From start to end, the CDR3 is CASSWTGAGETQYF.

This clone was counted many times. CDR3 DNA, as far as it was read: TGCGCCAGCAGCTTGGCGCTAGCCGGCGGGGAGACC. Translation: CASSLALAGGET. The whole CDR3 is CASSLALAGGETQYF. The V gene is TRBV5-1, the J gene TRBJ2-5; D might be TRBD2 (5 bases). The read ends 3 residues shy of where the CDR3 ends; the end is completed using the germline J gene. CDR1 is SGHRS and CDR2 is YFSETQ in the germline V gene. Trimming pared 0 bases from V and 5 bases from J, leaving 14 bases between. This CDR3 contains 15 residues.

On this clone: The read is 3 residues too short to cover the CDR3 end, so that end is filled in from the germline J gene. The chain combines TRBV10-2 with TRBJ2-7; D is perhaps TRBD2 (7 bases). This CDR3 contains 16 residues. Trimming left V 4 bases short and J 6 bases short, with 22 bases between. In germline, CDR1 is WSHSY, CDR2 SAAADI. The chain's CDR3 is CASSVPASGGGAEQYF. CDR3 bases read: TGCGCCAGCAGTGTACCTGCTTCCGGAGGGGGGGCCGAG.

This clone was seen many times. The DNA ends 3 residues before the CDR3 does, and the rest of the CDR3 is filled in from the germline J gene. The rearrangement joins TRBV7-3 to TRBJ2-3; possibly TRBD2 for D (7 bases). Looked up from germline, CDR1 is SGHTA and CDR2 is FQGTGA. V was clipped by 0 bases and J by 1 base, with 8 bases between them. The CDR3 sequence is 15 residues long. Incomplete CDR3 DNA: TGTGCCAGCAGCTTAACGGGGGGGCGCACAGATACG. As protein: CASSLTGGRTDT. The entire CDR3 protein is CASSLTGGRTDTQYF.

This clone has a count of ten or more. Sequencing ends 3 residues short of the CDR3 end; the germline J gene provides the rest. The rearrangement links TRBV29-1 to TRBJ2-7; TRBD2 is a possible D gene (5 bases). Trimming shortened V by 7 bases and J by 1 base, and 11 bases separated the two germline ends. Germline loops: CDR1 SQVTM, CDR2 ANQGSEA. The CDR3 is 12 amino acids. CDR3 sequence reads: CSAGPGSYEQYF. The sequenced CDR3 bases are TGCAGCGCCGGGCCGGGGTCCTACGAG.